This record looks at one T cell receptor beta chain sequence and its context. Its antigen remains unidentified. The CDR3 extends 3 residues past the end of the read, so its final part is completed from the germline J gene. These data are taken from a study of Tregs in tolerant kidney transplant recipients. Overall study results and limits: For some patients, primers changed over time, blocking nucleotide-level comparison. Biological reproducibility was not directly addressed in this study. In tolerant patients, donor-specific Tregs outgrew total Tregs, suggesting antigen-driven expansion.

Germline loops: CDR1 MDHEN, CDR2 SYDVKM. Germline trimming cut 1 base from V and 3 bases from J; bases unmatched to any gene: 6. The CDR3 covers 16 residues. Sequenced by immunoSEQ multiplex PCR; TCRdb stores in-frame clones only, minus some. This table lists approximately 31,000 clones. The sequences come from CD8+ T cells from blood, collected before the transplant. The chain links TRBV28 to TRBJ1-1; 9 nucleotides align to TRBD1. The TCR sequence derives from a human donor who received a combined kidney and bone marrow transplant. Incomplete CDR3 DNA: TGTGCCAGCAGTTTATCCCAGGACAGGGGTGACACTGAA. It encodes CASSLSQDRGDTE. The full CDR3 is CASSLSQDRGDTEAFF.